Listed below are T cell receptor beta chains from one sample, sequenced in a study of post-analysis software for immune sequencing data. Using its own MiXCR run on the PCR reads, TCRdb lists one record per CDR3 protein. The sample lists 350,000 to 450,000 distinct CDR3 sequences; approximately 33% were seen once. The source material was blood. These receptors were obtained from a girl aged 5 to 17 with multiple sclerosis. The CDR3 runs from the conserved cysteine through the conserved F or W. Each record gives: J gene, D gene, V gene, clone size, CDR3 DNA, CDR3 protein. The D gene is left open where the match is weak. A clone size is listed for some rows: how often the clone was seen (once, few, many), or a class if it is expanded.

J: TRBJ1-2; D: TRBD1; V: TRBV5-1; size: .; DNA: TGCGCCAGCAGCTTGGTGCAGGGGGCCGGTAACTATGGCTACACCTTC; CDR3: CASSLVQGAGNYGYTF
J: TRBJ2-1; D: .; V: TRBV14; size: .; DNA: TGTGCCAGCAGCCACAGGGTATCCACAATTGATGAGCAGTTCTTC; CDR3: CASSHRVSTIDEQFF
J: TRBJ2-5; D: .; V: TRBV4-1; size: .; DNA: TGCGCCAGCAGCCAAGTCCCCGGGACGGCCCAAGAGACCCAGTACTTC; CDR3: CASSQVPGTAQETQYF
J: TRBJ2-7; D: .; V: TRBV12-3/TRBV12-4; size: .; DNA: TGTGCCAGCAGCCGTAGTCCCCCCCCAGCTACCTACGAGCAGTACTTC; CDR3: CASSRSPPPATYEQYF
J: TRBJ2-5; D: TRBD1; V: TRBV7-9; size: few; DNA: TGTGCCAGCAGCTTGGGGGGACAGGAGAAAGAGACCCAGTACTTC; CDR3: CASSLGGQEKETQYF
J: TRBJ2-7; D: .; V: TRBV4-2; size: .; DNA: TGTGCCAGCAGCCAAGGGGGGGATTCCTACGAGCAGTACTTC; CDR3: CASSQGGDSYEQYF
J: TRBJ2-1; D: TRBD1; V: TRBV4-1; size: few; DNA: TGCGCCAGCAGCCTACCGACAGGGGGAGGCTACAATGAGCAGTTCTTC; CDR3: CASSLPTGGGYNEQFF
J: TRBJ2-5; D: .; V: TRBV28; size: .; DNA: TGTGCCAGCAGCGGTAGTGGAGAGACCCAGTACTTC; CDR3: CASSGSGETQYF
J: TRBJ2-6; D: .; V: TRBV5-6; size: .; DNA: TGTGCCAGCAGCTTGCAGGCCAACGTCCTGACTTTC; CDR3: CASSLQANVLTF
J: TRBJ2-5; D: .; V: TRBV20-1; size: few; DNA: TGCAGTGCGCCATCCGGTGTAGAGACCCAGTACTTC; CDR3: CSAPSGVETQYF
J: TRBJ1-2; D: TRBD1; V: TRBV20-1; size: .; DNA: TGCAGTGCTAGACACAGGGGGACCCTTGATGGCTACACCTTC; CDR3: CSARHRGTLDGYTF
J: TRBJ1-1; D: .; V: TRBV20-1; size: few; DNA: TGCAGTGCTCTCTCCGGGGGTAACACTGAAGCTTTCTTT; CDR3: CSALSGGNTEAFF
J: TRBJ2-5; D: TRBD2; V: TRBV20-1; size: few; DNA: TGCAGTGCTAGCCCGATTTCTAAGCGGGGAGAGACCCAGTACTTC; CDR3: CSASPISKRGETQYF
J: TRBJ2-1; D: .; V: TRBV2; size: .; DNA: TGTGCCAGCAGTGAACGGCTAAACTACAATGAGCAGTTCTTC; CDR3: CASSERLNYNEQFF
J: TRBJ2-7; D: .; V: TRBV4-1; size: .; DNA: TGCGCCAGCAGCCACCCGGGCAGGGGAGGGTACGAGCAGTACTTC; CDR3: CASSHPGRGGYEQYF
J: TRBJ2-7; D: TRBD1; V: TRBV12-3/TRBV12-4; size: .; DNA: TGTGCCAGCAGCTTACAGGGGGCGGTTTCCTACGAGCAGTACTTC; CDR3: CASSLQGAVSYEQYF
J: TRBJ2-5; D: .; V: TRBV3-1; size: .; DNA: TGTGCCAGCCGGCCGGGGGGCCACGAGACCCAGTACTTC; CDR3: CASRPGGHETQYF
J: TRBJ1-1; D: .; V: TRBV4-1; size: few; DNA: TGCGCCAGCAGCCAAGAGGGCACGACGGGGCTCACTGAAGCTTTCTTT; CDR3: CASSQEGTTGLTEAFF
J: TRBJ2-1; D: TRBD1; V: TRBV4-2; size: few; DNA: TGTGCCAGCAGCCACCCCACAGGGGAATGGGATGAGCAGTTCTTC; CDR3: CASSHPTGEWDEQFF
J: TRBJ2-5; D: TRBD1; V: TRBV5-6; size: .; DNA: TGTGCCGGCAGTTTTATCCCGGGACAGCTACAAGAGACCCAGTACTTC; CDR3: CAGSFIPGQLQETQYF
J: TRBJ2-7; D: .; V: TRBV2; size: .; DNA: TGTGCCAGCGGAGGGTTGGCCTACGAGCAGTACTTC; CDR3: CASGGLAYEQYF
J: TRBJ1-2; D: TRBD1; V: TRBV4-2; size: few; DNA: TGTGCCAGCAACCCGGATCTGACAGGGGGCATTTTTGGCTACACCTTC; CDR3: CASNPDLTGGIFGYTF
J: TRBJ2-7; D: .; V: TRBV5-5; size: .; DNA: TGTGCCAGCAGCGGGATGACAGTCTACGAGCAGTACTTC; CDR3: CASSGMTVYEQYF
J: TRBJ2-1; D: .; V: TRBV28; size: .; DNA: TGTGCCAGCAGCCGCCCCGGCCAGCTCAATGAGCAGTTCTTC; CDR3: CASSRPGQLNEQFF
J: TRBJ1-1; D: .; V: TRBV7-9; size: few; DNA: TGTGCCAGCAGCCCCGATTTGGGGTTGAACACTGAAGCTTTCTTT; CDR3: CASSPDLGLNTEAFF
J: TRBJ1-6; D: .; V: TRBV5-1; size: .; DNA: TGCGCCAGCAGCTTGACGAGGAATTCACCCCCCCACTTT; CDR3: CASSLTRNSPPHF
J: TRBJ2-1; D: .; V: TRBV15; size: .; DNA: TGTGCCACCAGCAGATTTGAAGGGACGGGATCCTACAATGAGCAGTTCTTC; CDR3: CATSRFEGTGSYNEQFF
J: TRBJ1-5; D: .; V: TRBV20-1; size: .; DNA: TGCAGTGCTAGGAGGCAGAACTCAAATCAGCCCCAGCATTTT; CDR3: CSARRQNSNQPQHF
J: TRBJ2-7; D: .; V: TRBV7-2; size: few; DNA: TGTGCCAGCACCTTTACTCGGGGTCCCTACGAGCAGTACTTC; CDR3: CASTFTRGPYEQYF
J: TRBJ2-7; D: TRBD2; V: TRBV12-5; size: .; DNA: TGTGCTAGTGGCCTTCTAGCGGGCTACGAGCAGTACTTC; CDR3: CASGLLAGYEQYF
J: TRBJ2-7; D: TRBD2; V: TRBV6-4; size: .; DNA: TGTGCCAGCACCCGTAGAAAGCGGGGACCCTGCGAGCAGTACTTC; CDR3: CASTRRKRGPCEQYF
J: TRBJ2-1; D: .; V: TRBV3-1; size: .; DNA: TGTGCCAGCAGCCAAGAGGAGGCGAGTGAGCAGTTCTTC; CDR3: CASSQEEASEQFF
J: TRBJ1-1; D: .; V: TRBV20-1; size: .; DNA: TGCAGTGCTTCCTCCAAGGGGGGGAACACTGAAGCTTTCTTT; CDR3: CSASSKGGNTEAFF
J: TRBJ2-7; D: TRBD2; V: TRBV29-1; size: many; DNA: TGCAGCGTTGACGCGGGGGGGCCGAACGAGCAGTACTTC; CDR3: CSVDAGGPNEQYF
J: TRBJ2-4; D: TRBD1; V: TRBV20-1; size: .; DNA: TGCAGTGCCGATTCGACAGGGAAAAACATTCAGTACTTC; CDR3: CSADSTGKNIQYF
J: TRBJ1-2; D: .; V: TRBV7-8; size: few; DNA: TGTGCCAGCAGCTTAGCGAGCCGTCGGGGCAGGGGACACTATGGCTACACCTTC; CDR3: CASSLASRRGRGHYGYTF
J: TRBJ2-7; D: TRBD1; V: TRBV4-3; size: many; DNA: TGCGCCAGCAGCCAGATAGGGGGCCCAAACGAGCAGTACTTC; CDR3: CASSQIGGPNEQYF
J: TRBJ2-5; D: .; V: TRBV7-3; size: few; DNA: TGTGCCAGCAGCCCCGCGAGGTCAGAGACCCAGTACTTC; CDR3: CASSPARSETQYF
J: TRBJ2-7; D: .; V: TRBV20-1; size: .; DNA: TGCAGTGCTAGAGATATGGAGAAGGGGAGTCTCTCCTACGAGCAGTACTTC; CDR3: CSARDMEKGSLSYEQYF
J: TRBJ1-5; D: .; V: TRBV7-2; size: once; DNA: TGTGCCAGCAGCAGCCGGACACTCAATCAGCCCCAGCATTTT; CDR3: CASSSRTLNQPQHF
J: TRBJ1-2; D: .; V: TRBV29-1; size: few; DNA: TGCAGCGGGATCGAAAACTATGGCTACACCTTC; CDR3: CSGIENYGYTF
J: TRBJ1-2; D: .; V: TRBV20-1; size: .; DNA: TGCAGTGCTAGGAACTGGCGGAGGGGCGGCTACACCTTC; CDR3: CSARNWRRGGYTF
J: TRBJ2-3; D: .; V: TRBV4-2; size: .; DNA: TGTGCCAGCAGCCCGGGAGTTGGGGGCCCCACAGATACGCAGTATTTT; CDR3: CASSPGVGGPTDTQYF
J: TRBJ1-1; D: .; V: TRBV5-4; size: few; DNA: TGTGCCAGCAGCTTCTTCCACGGAACGAACACTGAAGCTTTCTTT; CDR3: CASSFFHGTNTEAFF
J: TRBJ2-3; D: .; V: TRBV2; size: .; DNA: TGTGCCAGCACAGAAAGCGCAGATACGCAGTATTTT; CDR3: CASTESADTQYF
J: TRBJ2-7; D: .; V: TRBV11-1; size: .; DNA: TGTGCCAGCAGCCAGGGGTTCTCCTACGAGCAGTACTTC; CDR3: CASSQGFSYEQYF
J: TRBJ2-1; D: .; V: TRBV9; size: .; DNA: TGTGCCAGCAGCGTAGCTGTTGGGGGAACCTACAATGAGCAGTTCTTC; CDR3: CASSVAVGGTYNEQFF